What follows describes a single T cell receptor beta chain. Its target is not known. The data were obtained in a study of shared clonotypes between healthy human individuals. As for the study in general: Each donor's CD8 memory used one plate, CD8 naive two, each CD4 subset three. Study-wide results and caveats: When naive CD4 clonotypes were compared across a handful of donors, approximately 5% were shared.

The germline V and J ends were trimmed by 5 bases and 7 bases, with 11 bases remaining between them. This CDR3 has 12 amino acids. Germline CDR1 MNHEY, CDR2 SVGAGI. Clones were sequenced by immunoSEQ multiplex PCR, and TCRdb holds only the in-frame ones, with some missing. The repertoire holds roughly 76,000 clones, with about 63% as singletons. The study enrolled healthy HIV-negative adults without recent acute infections or vaccinations as donors. Donors were Caucasian adults residing in Nashville, Tennessee, USA. Sequenced material: memory CD8+ T cells sorted from blood. Subset given: CD45RO+ cells pooled with CCR7-negative TemRA cells. The sequence came from a young man in good health. The chain uses TRBV6-5 and TRBJ1-2; D is ambiguous. The CDR3 DNA sequence: TGTGCCAGCAGTGCCGTCCCTAGTGGCTACACCTTC. Translated: CASSAVPSGYTF.